The clone carrying this T cell receptor beta chain was counted a single time. What it binds is not known. This sample is drawn from a study of PD-1 blockade in classical Hodgkin lymphoma. In the study overall: Patients were infused with nivolumab 3 mg/kg every 2 weeks.

Points from the study as a whole: CD4+ but not CD8+ TCR diversity rose significantly by C4D1.

Every patient had relapsed following autologous stem cell transplantation, and cohorts differed in brentuximab vedotin exposure. The CDR3 consists of 14 residues. V was trimmed by 6 bases and J by 9 bases, leaving 20 bases between them. From germline, CDR1 is ENHRY and CDR2 SYGVKD. TCRdb's table, derived via immunoSEQ multiplex PCR, lists solely in-frame clones and lacks some. The sample has 25,000 to 30,000 clones; around 84% are singletons. V usage is TRBV10-3 and J usage is TRBJ2-5, with D perhaps being TRBD1 or TRBD2 (6 bases each). This sequence was found in a human donor with classical Hodgkin lymphoma. The starting material was peripheral blood mononuclear cells (PBMCs), obtained before the second cycle of nivolumab. For the CDR3, the DNA is TGTGCCATCAGACCCGGGGACGAGGGGGGTGCCCAGTACTTC. This translates into CAIRPGDEGGAQYF.